What follows are 23 T cell receptor beta chains derived from one specimen sequenced in a study of blood T cell repertoires in COVID-19. Measured with immunoSEQ multiplex PCR; TCRdb has only the in-frame clones, and not every one. The profile shows a few hundred thousand clones, 88% of them singletons. Specimen: peripheral blood. These receptors originate from a woman in her seventies with COVID-19, enrolled during active disease.

V gene TRBV28 combines with J gene TRBJ2-5, with D tentatively TRBD2 (7 bases). This CDR3 is built from 13 residues. CDR1 and CDR2 from the germline V gene are MDHEN and SYDVKM. Trimming cost V 6 bases and J 3 bases, with 11 bases left between them. The CDR3 protein is CASSRGGKETQYF. CDR3 sequence (DNA): TGTGCCAGCAGCAGGGGAGGGAAAGAGACCCAGTACTTC.

The V gene is TRBV19, the J gene TRBJ2-7; 7 bases are shared with TRBD2. This CDR3 is 11 amino acids long. After removal of 6 bases from V and 7 bases from J, the junction contained 3 bases not matched to a gene. Germline lookup yields CDR1 LNHDA and CDR2 SQIVND (reference sequence). This CDR3 reads CASRGGDEQYF. The CDR3 coding sequence is TGTGCCAGTAGGGGGGGGGATGAGCAGTACTTC. The full variable domain, rest sourced from reference TRBV19 and TRBJ2-7, is DGGITQSPKYLFRKEGQNVTLSCEQNLNHDAMYWYRQDPGQGLRLIYYSQIVNDFQKGDIAEGYSVSREKKESFPLTVTSAQKNPTAFYLCASRGGDEQYFGPGTRLTVT.

This clone was detected a few times. V is TRBV24-1 and J is TRBJ2-5; 7 bases line up with TRBD1. This CDR3 region has 15 residues. The J segment lost 8 bases and the V segment lost 5 bases, leaving 13 bases of the junction unmatched. Per the germline V gene, CDR1 is KGHDR and CDR2 is SFDVKD. CDR3 in DNA: TGTGCCACCAGTGCTGACAGGGCCCTCGGTGAAACCCAGTACTTC. This gives the protein CATSADRALGETQYF.

A few counts support this clone. The V and J genes are TRBV4-1 and TRBJ1-5; D possibly corresponds to TRBD1 (6 bases). This CDR3 contains 18 residues. Germline V gene data show CDR1 as MGHRA and CDR2 as YSYEKL. V lost 1 base to trimming and J lost 6 bases, with 22 bases between them. This CDR3 is CASSQVNMGFVGGQPQHF. CDR3 nucleotide sequence: TGCGCCAGCAGCCAAGTGAATATGGGCTTCGTAGGGGGTCAGCCCCAGCATTTT.

This chain connects TRBV15 to TRBJ1-2; 9 bases align to TRBD1. Germline V gene lookup returns CDR1 LNHNV and CDR2 YYDKDF (reference sequence). The CDR3 extends over 16 amino acids. The J segment lost 6 bases and the V segment lost 1 base, leaving 9 bases of the junction unmatched. CDR3 sequence reads: CATSRGWDRAVNGYTF. The CDR3 DNA follows: TGTGCCACCAGCAGAGGATGGGACAGGGCTGTCAATGGCTACACCTTC.

This clone was observed a few times. The CDR3 sequence: CATSRAATPGQYF. In nucleotides, the CDR3 is TGTGCCACCAGCAGAGCGGCGACCCCGGGGCAGTACTTC. The rearrangement joins TRBV15 to TRBJ2-7; D remains ambiguous. The CDR3 length is 13 residues. The V and J ends lost 1 base and 9 bases respectively, with 13 bases between them. CDR1 is LNHNV and CDR2 is YYDKDF in the germline V gene (reference sequence).

This sequence joins TRBV28 and TRBJ1-5; 9 bases match TRBD1. Germline V gene data show CDR1 as MDHEN and CDR2 as SYDVKM. This CDR3 has 19 amino acids. The ends lost 6 bases at V and 0 bases at J; junction bases unmatched: 15. Here the CDR3 reads CASSRTGGSTLYSNQPQHF. The CDR3 DNA is TGTGCCAGCAGCCGCACAGGGGGCTCGACATTATATAGCAATCAGCCCCAGCATTTT. Based on the CDR3 plus reference TRBV28 and TRBJ1-5, the full variable domain is DVKVTQSSRYLVKRTGEKVFLECVQDMDHENMFWYRQDPGLGLRLIYFSYDVKMKEKGDIPEGYSVSREKKERFSLILESASTNQTSMYLCASSRTGGSTLYSNQPQHFGDGTRLSIL.

This clone was observed once. V usage is TRBV11-3 and J usage is TRBJ2-7, with TRBD1 matching 10 bases. The CDR3 is 15 residues long. V dropped 0 bases and J dropped 2; count of bases not matched to a gene: 1. In germline, CDR1 is SGHNT, CDR2 YENEEA. The CDR3 reads CASSLDGTGAYEQYF. CDR3 sequence (DNA): TGTGCCAGCAGCTTAGATGGGACAGGGGCCTACGAGCAGTACTTC.

This clone was seen just once. The chain employs TRBV19 and TRBJ1-5; possibly TRBD1 for D (5 bases). V lost 3 bases, J lost 8 bases, and 11 bases lay in between. Germline CDR1 LNHDA, CDR2 SQIVND (reference sequence). The CDR3 has 13 amino acids. This CDR3 reads CASSMAGVEPQHF. CDR3 sequence (DNA): TGTGCCAGTAGTATGGCGGGGGTGGAGCCCCAGCATTTT.

This chain connects TRBV18 to TRBJ1-4; 9 positions agree with TRBD1. The germline V gene has CDR1 KGHSH and CDR2 LQKENI. This CDR3 has 18 residues. V gave up 3 bases and J gave up 1 base; unmatched junction bases: 9. In DNA form, the CDR3 reads TGTGCCAGCTCACCCGACCGGGACAGGGTCAGAACTAATGAAAAACTGTTTTTT. Protein product: CASSPDRDRVRTNEKLFF. Complete variable domain (other parts from reference TRBV18 and TRBJ1-4): NAGVMQNPRHLVRRRGQEARLRCSPMKGHSHVYWYRQLPEEGLKFMVYLQKENIIDESGMPKERFSAEFPKEGPSILRIQQVVRGDSAAYFCASSPDRDRVRTNEKLFFGSGTQLSVL.

This clone was counted between two and nine times. DNA of the CDR3: TGTGCCAGTAGTATAGGGCAGGGGGGCCAAGAGACCCAGTACTTC. Protein: CASSIGQGGQETQYF. V gene TRBV19 combines with J gene TRBJ2-5; D may be TRBD1 (7 bases). CDR3 length equals 15 residues. V lost 1 base and J 1 base, leaving 10 bases between the germline ends. Germline CDR1 LNHDA, CDR2 SQIVND (reference sequence).

The chain uses TRBV5-4 and TRBJ1-2; TRBD1 aligns across 8 bases. Germline CDR1 SGHNT, CDR2 YYREEE (reference sequence). The junction had 10 bases not matched to a gene; V was cut back by 5 bases and J by 7 bases. This CDR3 is built from 14 residues. The CDR3 DNA follows: TGTGCCAGCAGATTGACAGGGGAGTTTGTTGGCTACACCTTC. Translated: CASRLTGEFVGYTF.

The chain joins TRBV3-1 (or the pseudogene TRBV3-2) to TRBJ1-5; tentatively, D is TRBD1 (6 bases). V was cut by 2 bases and J by 5 bases, with 13 bases left in between. CDR1 LGHDT and CDR2 YNNKEL come from the germline V gene (reference sequence). This CDR3 has 15 residues. In DNA, the CDR3 is TGTGCCAGCAGCCAAACCTACAGGGACGATCAGCCCCAGCATTTT. This sequence encodes CASSQTYRDDQPQHF.

In this sample, this clone turned up a few times. The chain combines TRBV11-2 with TRBJ2-7; a weak D match, TRBD1 (6 bases). Trimming shortened V by 4 bases and J by 3 bases, and 10 bases separated the two germline ends. CDR3 length: 13 residues. From germline, CDR1 is SGHAT and CDR2 FQNNGV. The CDR3 region has the DNA TGTGCCAGCAGCTACTTGGACAGCTACGAGCAGTACTTC. Translated: CASSYLDSYEQYF.

This clone was found a few times. The rearrangement links TRBV19 to TRBJ1-1; no clear D. V dropped 7 bases and J dropped 4 bases, with 13 bases sitting between them. CDR3 length equals 13 residues. The germline V gene encodes CDR1 LNHDA and CDR2 SQIVND (reference sequence). The CDR3 reads CASMRAGSTEAFF. DNA of the CDR3: TGTGCCAGTATGCGGGCGGGAAGCACTGAAGCTTTCTTT.

The rearrangement uses TRBV14 and TRBJ2-7; D remains ambiguous. V was shortened by 3 bases and J by 2 bases, with 11 bases between the two germline ends. The CDR3 length is 14 residues. Germline V gives CDR1 SGHDN, CDR2 FVKESK. CDR3 sequence (DNA): TGTGCCAGCAGCCATTCGACTCAGACCTACGAGCAGTACTTC. It is translated as CASSHSTQTYEQYF.

The chain employs TRBV2 and TRBJ1-3; the match to TRBD1 covers 11 bases. The germline CDR1 and CDR2 sequences are SNHLY and FYNNEI. This CDR3 is built from 15 residues. Trimming took 6 bases from V and 3 from J; bases not matched to a gene: 4. The CDR3 DNA follows: TGTGCCAGCAGGATGGGACAGGGGGGTGGAAACACCATATATTTT. Amino acid sequence: CASRMGQGGGNTIYF.

This sequence joins TRBV29-1 and TRBJ1-1; 7 bases fit TRBD1. V lost 7 bases and J lost 2; bases outside the gene matches: 7. The CDR3 is 13 residues long. Germline CDR1 SQVTM, CDR2 ANQGSEA. The CDR3 nucleotides read TGCAGCGCGTCTGACAGGGCAAACACTGAAGCTTTCTTT. It specifies CSASDRANTEAFF.

The rearrangement links TRBV19 to TRBJ2-3; 7 bases map to TRBD1. The junction had 8 bases not matched to a gene; V was cut back by 4 bases and J by 4 bases. The CDR3 loop spans 15 amino acids. Per germline, CDR1 LNHDA and CDR2 SQIVND (reference sequence). CDR3 residues: CASSSSGTAPDTQYF. The CDR3 bases are TGTGCCAGTAGTAGTTCCGGGACAGCACCAGATACGCAGTATTTT.

The chain recombines TRBV27 with TRBJ2-5, with 7 bases lining up with TRBD1. Germline V CDR1 and CDR2: MNHEY, SMNVEV (reference sequence). The V and J ends lost 6 bases and 4 bases, in that order; junction bases with no gene match: 8. There are 14 residues in the CDR3. The CDR3 coding sequence is TGTGCCAGCAGCCAGACAGGGAAGGGAGAGACCCAGTACTTC. It codes for CASSQTGKGETQYF.

This CDR3 is CASRSGLAGGYEQYF. DNA for the CDR3: TGTGCCAGCAGATCGGGACTAGCGGGAGGGTACGAGCAGTACTTC. This chain connects TRBV6-5 to TRBJ2-7, with TRBD2 matching 16 bases. This CDR3 is 15 amino acids long. The trim removed 6 bases at V and 4 bases at J, leaving 3 bases unmatched. Germline assignment: CDR1 MNHEY and CDR2 SVGAGI.

The genes are TRBV4-3 and TRBJ1-4; 7 positions match TRBD1. Germline loops: CDR1 LGHNA, CDR2 YSLEER. The V segment lost 5 bases and the J segment 12 bases; nucleotides outside the gene matches: 18. The CDR3 spans 16 residues. CDR3 residues: CASSSLRDRVSNELFF. As DNA, the CDR3 is TGCGCCAGCAGCTCTCTCCGGGACAGAGTATCCAACGAACTGTTTTTT.

This clone was counted only a few times. The V and J genes are TRBV10-3 and TRBJ1-6; no definite D call. Per germline, CDR1 ENHRY and CDR2 SYGVKD. Trimming took off 9 bases at V and 7 bases at J, with 13 bases between the two ends. The CDR3 contains 13 residues. The CDR3 bases are TGTGCCATTTCGAGTTTACAGAATTCACCCCTCCACTTT. Protein sequence: CAISSLQNSPLHF.